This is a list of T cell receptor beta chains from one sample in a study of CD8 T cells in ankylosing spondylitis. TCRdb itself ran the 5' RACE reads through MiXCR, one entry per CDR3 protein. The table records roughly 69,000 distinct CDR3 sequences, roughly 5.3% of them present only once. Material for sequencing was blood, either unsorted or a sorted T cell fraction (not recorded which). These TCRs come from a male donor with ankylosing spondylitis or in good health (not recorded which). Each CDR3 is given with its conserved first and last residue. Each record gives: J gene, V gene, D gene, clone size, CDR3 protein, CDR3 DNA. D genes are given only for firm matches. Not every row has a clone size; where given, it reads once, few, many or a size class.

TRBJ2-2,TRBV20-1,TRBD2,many,CCARALLAGANTGELFF,TGCTGCGCTAGAGCCCTGCTAGCGGGAGCGAACACCGGGGAGCTGTTTTTT
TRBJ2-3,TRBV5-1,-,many,CASSLGAGQDTQYF,TGCGCCAGCAGCTTAGGTGCAGGTCAAGATACGCAGTATTTT
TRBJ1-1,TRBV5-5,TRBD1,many,CASSQETGYDEAFF,TGTGCCAGCAGCCAAGAGACAGGGTACGATGAAGCTTTCTTT
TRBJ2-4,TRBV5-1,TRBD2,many,CASSSTTGGVIQYF,TGCGCCAGCAGCTCGACCACGGGAGGGGTGATTCAGTACTTC
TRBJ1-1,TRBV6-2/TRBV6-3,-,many,CASSSITGRTEAFF,TGTGCCAGCAGTTCCATAACAGGGAGAACTGAAGCTTTCTTT
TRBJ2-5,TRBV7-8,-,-,CVSSLRGETQYF,TGTGTCAGCAGCTTGAGAGGAGAGACCCAGTACTTC
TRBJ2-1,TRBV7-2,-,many,CASSYAAVYNEQFF,TGTGCCAGCAGCTACGCCGCGGTCTACAATGAGCAGTTCTTC
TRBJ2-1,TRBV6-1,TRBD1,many,CASSPGQGAYNEQFF,TGTGCCAGCAGCCCCGGACAGGGTGCCTACAATGAGCAGTTCTTC
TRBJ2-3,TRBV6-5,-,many,CASSYSWGSHTDTQYF,TGTGCCAGCAGTTACTCCTGGGGCTCCCACACAGATACGCAGTATTTT
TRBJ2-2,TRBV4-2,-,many,CASSQDGGDTGELFF,TGTGCCAGCAGCCAAGATGGTGGCGATACCGGGGAGCTGTTTTTT
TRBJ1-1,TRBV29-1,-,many,CSVAQWGQRNTEAFF,TGCAGCGTTGCTCAGTGGGGACAAAGGAACACTGAAGCTTTCTTT
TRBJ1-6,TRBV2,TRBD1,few,CTRSFMAGGFTYNSPLHF,TGTACCCGCAGTTTCATGGCAGGGGGCTTCACCTATAATTCACCCCTCCACTTT
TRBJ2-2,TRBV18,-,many,CASSPNIGELFF,TGTGCCAGCTCACCAAATATCGGGGAGCTGTTTTTT
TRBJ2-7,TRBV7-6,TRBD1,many,CASSLLTGEGEQYF,TGTGCCAGCAGCTTACTGACAGGGGAAGGGGAGCAGTACTTC
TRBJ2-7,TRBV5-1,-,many,CASSLDLVTGSYEQYF,TGCGCCAGCAGCTTGGATTTAGTGACAGGCTCCTACGAGCAGTACTTC
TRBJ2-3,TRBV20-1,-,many,CSSNGDTQYF,TGCAGTTCAAACGGAGATACGCAGTATTTT
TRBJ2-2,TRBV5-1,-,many,CASSLSTVLGTGELFF,TGCGCCAGCAGCTTGTCTACCGTGCTAGGCACCGGGGAGCTGTTTTTT
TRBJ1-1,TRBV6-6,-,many,CASSYRSGTLGLEAFF,TGTGCCAGCAGTTATAGGTCGGGGACGCTGGGACTTGAAGCTTTCTTT
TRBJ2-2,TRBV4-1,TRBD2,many,CASSQDRTSSTGELFF,TGCGCCAGCAGCCAAGATCGGACTAGCTCGACCGGGGAGCTGTTTTTT
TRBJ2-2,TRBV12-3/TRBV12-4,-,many,CASSSRVLTGELFF,TGTGCCAGCAGCTCCAGGGTTCTCACCGGGGAGCTGTTTTTT
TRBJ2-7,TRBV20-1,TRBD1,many,CSAKGRTGASYEQYF,TGCAGTGCAAAGGGTCGGACAGGGGCCTCGTACGAGCAGTACTTC
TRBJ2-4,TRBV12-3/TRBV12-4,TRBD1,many,CASSSGQTLAKNIQYF,TGTGCCAGCAGTTCGGGACAGACCCTAGCCAAAAACATTCAGTACTTC
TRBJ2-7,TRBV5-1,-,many,CASSLGGEGQNLYEQYF,TGCGCCAGCAGCTTGGGAGGGGAGGGACAGAACCTTTACGAGCAGTACTTC
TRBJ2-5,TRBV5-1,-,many,CASSLDPGVQETQYF,TGCGCCAGCAGCTTGGATCCAGGAGTCCAAGAGACCCAGTACTTC
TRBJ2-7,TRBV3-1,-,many,CASSQDGRSYEQYF,TGTGCCAGCAGCCAAGACGGAAGGTCCTACGAGCAGTACTTC
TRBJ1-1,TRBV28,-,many,CASTPWGDAEAFF,TGTGCCAGCACCCCGTGGGGCGACGCTGAAGCTTTCTTT
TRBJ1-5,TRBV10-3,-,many,CAISEKAGDNQPQHF,TGTGCCATCAGTGAGAAGGCAGGGGACAATCAGCCCCAGCATTTT
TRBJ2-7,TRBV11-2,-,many,CASSYPSGASSYEQYF,TGTGCCAGCAGCTACCCAAGCGGTGCGAGCTCCTACGAGCAGTACTTC
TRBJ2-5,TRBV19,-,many,CASSPPGGAKTQYF,TGTGCCAGTAGTCCCCCCGGAGGGGCGAAGACCCAGTACTTC
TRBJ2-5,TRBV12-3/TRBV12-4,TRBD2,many,CASSWTSGGETQYF,TGTGCCAGCAGTTGGACTAGCGGGGGGGAGACCCAGTACTTC